This TCR beta chain was obtained from a study of shared clonotypes between healthy human individuals. Study outcomes and limitations: Researchers found naive subsets generally carried larger estimated richness than memory subsets. In having few donors, the study represented limited genetic and exposure-history diversity.

The authors split each subset's genomic DNA evenly across several immunoSEQ plates. The assay was immunoSEQ multiplex PCR, and TCRdb's table has in-frame clones only and misses some. The table has approximately 1,000,000 clones, about 80% seen once. The germline V gene encodes CDR1 MNHNY and CDR2 SVGAGI (reference sequence). The CDR3 extends over 13 amino acids. The germline V and J ends were trimmed by 2 bases and 10 bases, with 12 bases remaining between them. Each of the donors was a healthy adult who was HIV-negative and had not had a recent acute infection or vaccination. As for this clone: Its cognate antigen is unknown.

The chain is built from TRBV6-6 and TRBJ2-1; D might be TRBD1 or TRBD2, each matching 5 bases. The source material was memory CD4+ T cells from PBMCs. Subset in this sample: CD45RA-negative fraction. This TCR derives from a young man in good health. Some clones in this sample may be carry-over from other donors' samples. This CDR3 reads CASSYLLWGEQFF. The CDR3 DNA reads as TGTGCCAGCAGTTACCTTCTCTGGGGGGAGCAGTTCTTC.